This T cell receptor beta chain was recovered during a study of blood T cell repertoires in COVID-19. Study background: PBMCs, B-cell-depleted T cells, or T cells provided the cDNA or gDNA that made up the material.

As processed by the authors: It was from reference gene primer amplification that nucleated cell counts were estimated. Clones were read by immunoSEQ multiplex PCR, and TCRdb kept only the in-frame ones, dropping some. Clonal size and the V and J genes are those of that table, whereas D and trimming came from the DNA. In the table there are about 180,000 clones, approximately 78% of which are singletons. V lost 0 bases and J 8 bases, leaving 13 bases between the germline ends. CDR1 and CDR2 from the germline V gene are GTSNPN and SVGIG (reference sequence). This CDR3 comprises 13 residues. V gene TRBV30 combines with J gene TRBJ1-2, with D unclear. This receptor was obtained from a woman older than 75 with COVID-19, enrolled during active disease. The sequencing sample was made of peripheral blood. CDR3 residues: CAWSVPEHPGYTF. DNA for the CDR3: TGTGCCTGGAGTGTACCAGAACATCCGGGCTACACCTTC.